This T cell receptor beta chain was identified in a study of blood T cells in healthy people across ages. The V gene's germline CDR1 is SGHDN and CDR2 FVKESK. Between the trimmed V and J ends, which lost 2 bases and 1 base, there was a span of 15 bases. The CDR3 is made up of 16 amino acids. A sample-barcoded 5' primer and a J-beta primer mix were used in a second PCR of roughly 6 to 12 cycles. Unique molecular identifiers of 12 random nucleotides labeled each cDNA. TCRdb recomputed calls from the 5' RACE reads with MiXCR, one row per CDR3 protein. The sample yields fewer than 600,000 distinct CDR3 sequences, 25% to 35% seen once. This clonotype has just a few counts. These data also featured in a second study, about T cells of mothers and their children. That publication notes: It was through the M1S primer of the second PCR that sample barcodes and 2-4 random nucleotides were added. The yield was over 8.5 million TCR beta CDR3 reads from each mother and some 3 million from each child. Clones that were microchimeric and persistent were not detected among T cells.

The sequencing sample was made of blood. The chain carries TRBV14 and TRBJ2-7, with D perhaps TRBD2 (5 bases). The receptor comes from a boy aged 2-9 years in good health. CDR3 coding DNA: TGTGCCAGCAGCCAATCAATAACCTTAGCGTCCTACGAGCAGTACTTC. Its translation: CASSQSITLASYEQYF.